This T cell receptor beta chain was obtained from a study of T cell repertoires in cytomegalovirus infection. In regard to this clonotype: What it recognizes is unknown.

Via MiXCR, TCRdb re-called the reads, giving one row per CDR3 protein. The sample shows some 220,000 distinct CDR3 sequences, 38% of them seen only once. Sequenced here: CD8+ T cells from cultured PBMCs, sampled from culture after CMV antigen stimulation. This receptor was taken from a human donor in good health (CMV status not recorded). Some clones in this sample may be carry-over from other donors' samples.

CDR3 region: CASSIDTAYEQYF. CDR3 sequence (DNA): TGTGCCAGTAGTATAGACACCGCCTACGAGCAGTACTTC. The chain joins TRBV19 to TRBJ2-7, with D unclear. Deletions cut 0 bases from V and 2 bases from J, with 5 bases between. Germline values: CDR1 LNHDA, CDR2 SQIVND (reference sequence). The CDR3 runs 13 residues.